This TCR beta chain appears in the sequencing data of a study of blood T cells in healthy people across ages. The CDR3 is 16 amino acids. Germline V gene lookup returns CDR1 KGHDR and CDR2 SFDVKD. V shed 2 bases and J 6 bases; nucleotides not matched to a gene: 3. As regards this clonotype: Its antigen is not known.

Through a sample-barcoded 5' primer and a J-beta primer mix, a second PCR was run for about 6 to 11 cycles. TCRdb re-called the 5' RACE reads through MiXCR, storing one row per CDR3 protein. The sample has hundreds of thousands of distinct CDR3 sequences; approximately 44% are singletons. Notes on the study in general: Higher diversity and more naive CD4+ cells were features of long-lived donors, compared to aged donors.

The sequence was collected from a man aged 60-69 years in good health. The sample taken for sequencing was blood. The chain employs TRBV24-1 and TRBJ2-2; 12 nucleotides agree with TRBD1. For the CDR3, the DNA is TGTGCCACCAGTGATTCGGGACAGGGGGCGTCCGGGGAGCTGTTTTTT. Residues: CATSDSGQGASGELFF.